The rows below give T cell receptor beta chains drawn from one sample of a study of PD-1 blockade in mismatch repair-deficient tumors. Assay used: immunoSEQ multiplex PCR; TCRdb lists only in-frame clones, some missing. Of around 100,000 clones listed, over 65% are singletons. This specimen consisted of peripheral blood, obtained less than 37 weeks after starting pembrolizumab. The receptors were sampled from an adult with mismatch repair-deficient cancer. CDR3s include the opening cysteine and the closing phenylalanine or tryptophan. Each record gives: J gene, V gene, D gene, clone size, CDR3 DNA, CDR3 protein. A D gene is named only where the DNA matches it firmly. Clone size appears in some rows only: once, few, many, or a class for an expanded clone.

TRBJ1-2 TRBV30 - - TGTGCCTGGAGTGTAATTCGAGGGCCAGCTAACTATGGCTACACCTTC CAWSVIRGPANYGYTF
TRBJ2-1 TRBV9 TRBD2 many TGTGCCAGCAGCCCTTCCGGGACTAGCGGGAGTGAGCAGTTCTTC CASSPSGTSGSEQFF
TRBJ1-2 TRBV6-5 - - TGTGCCAGCAAGGGGACGCCGTATGGCTACACCTTC CASKGTPYGYTF
TRBJ2-1 TRBV21-1 - - TGTGCCAGCAGCTCCCGGCGTCTCGGTCGAGGCAATGAGCAGTTCTTC CASSSRRLGRGNEQFF
TRBJ2-3 TRBV5-8 TRBD2 - TGTGCCAGCAGCTTGGGGACTAGCGCCGCAGATACGCAGTATTTT CASSLGTSAADTQYF
TRBJ2-3 TRBV5-6 TRBD2 - TGTGCCAGCAGCGAAACCGGGACTAGCGGGAGTATAGATACGCAGTATTTT CASSETGTSGSIDTQYF
TRBJ2-2 TRBV19 TRBD2 - TGTGCCAGTACCCCCGGTAGTAGCGGGTTCACCGGGGAGCTGTTTTTT CASTPGSSGFTGELFF
TRBJ2-1 TRBV19 - - TGTGCCAGTAGTACCGGGACAGCGGGAGTGGATGAGCAGTTCTTC CASSTGTAGVDEQFF
TRBJ1-2 TRBV18 - - TGTGCCAGCTCACCACTCCGTGGGGGGGCGGATGGCTACACCTTC CASSPLRGGADGYTF
TRBJ2-7 TRBV5-5 TRBD2 - TGTGCCAGCAGCCGGACTAGCGGGAATGTCGAGCAGTACTTC CASSRTSGNVEQYF
TRBJ2-6 TRBV11-2 - - TGTGCCAGCAGCTCGGTGCCGGAACAGCCTGGGGCCAACGTCCTGACTTTC CASSSVPEQPGANVLTF
TRBJ2-3 TRBV11-1 - - TGTGCCAGCAGCTTACCTGCAGGGACTCTGAGTAGCACAGATACGCAGTATTTT CASSLPAGTLSSTDTQYF
TRBJ2-3 TRBV25-1 - - TGTGCCAGCAGCCGAGGCGGCGGGCCGGTTTATACGCAGTATTTT CASSRGGGPVYTQYF
TRBJ2-7 TRBV6-6 TRBD1 - TGTGCCAGCAGGGTGGGACAGGTCAGCTACGAGCAGTACTTC CASRVGQVSYEQYF